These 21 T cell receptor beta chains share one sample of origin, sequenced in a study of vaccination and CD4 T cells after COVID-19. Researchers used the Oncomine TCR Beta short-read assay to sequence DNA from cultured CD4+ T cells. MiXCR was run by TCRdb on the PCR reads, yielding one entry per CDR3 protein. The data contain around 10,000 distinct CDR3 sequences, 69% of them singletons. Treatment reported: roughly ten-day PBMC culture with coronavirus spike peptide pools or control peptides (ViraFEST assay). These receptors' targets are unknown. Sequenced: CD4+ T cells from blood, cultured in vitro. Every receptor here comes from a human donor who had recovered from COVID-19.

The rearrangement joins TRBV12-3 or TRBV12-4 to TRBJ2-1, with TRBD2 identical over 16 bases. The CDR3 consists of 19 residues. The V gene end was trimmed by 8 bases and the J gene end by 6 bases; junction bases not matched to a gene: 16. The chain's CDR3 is CASAQGTSGGAGRVNEQFF. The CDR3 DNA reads TGTGCCAGCGCTCAGGGGACTAGCGGGGGGGCAGGTCGAGTCAATGAGCAGTTCTTC.

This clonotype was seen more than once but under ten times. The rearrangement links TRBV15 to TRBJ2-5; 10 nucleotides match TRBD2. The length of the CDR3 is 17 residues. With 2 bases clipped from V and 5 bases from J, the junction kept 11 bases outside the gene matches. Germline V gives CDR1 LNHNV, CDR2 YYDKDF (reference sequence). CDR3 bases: TGTGCCACCAGCAGACATATGCTAGCGGGGGTCGGGGAGACCCAGTACTTC. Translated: CATSRHMLAGVGETQYF.

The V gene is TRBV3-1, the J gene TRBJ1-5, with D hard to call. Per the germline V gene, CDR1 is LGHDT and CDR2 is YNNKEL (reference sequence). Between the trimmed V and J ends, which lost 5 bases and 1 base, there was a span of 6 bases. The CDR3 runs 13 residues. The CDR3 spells CASSSLSNQPQHF. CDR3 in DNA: TGTGCCAGCAGCTCCCTAAGCAATCAGCCCCAGCATTTT.

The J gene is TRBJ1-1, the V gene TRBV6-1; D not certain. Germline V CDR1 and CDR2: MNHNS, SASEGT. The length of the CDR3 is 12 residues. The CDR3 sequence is CASRGTASEAFF. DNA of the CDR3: TGTGCAAGTCGGGGTACGGCCTCTGAAGCTTTCTTT.

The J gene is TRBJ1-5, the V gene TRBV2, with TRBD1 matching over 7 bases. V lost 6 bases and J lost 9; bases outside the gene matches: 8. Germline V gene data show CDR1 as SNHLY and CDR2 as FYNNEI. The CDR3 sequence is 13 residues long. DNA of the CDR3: TGTGCCAGCAGCACAGGGGCGAGTTCGCCCCAGCATTTT. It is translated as CASSTGASSPQHF. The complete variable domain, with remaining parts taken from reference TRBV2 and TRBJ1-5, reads EPEVTQTPSHQVTQMGQEVILRCVPISNHLYFYWYRQILGQKVEFLVSFYNNEISEKSEIFDDQFSVERPDGSNFTLKIRSTKLEDSAMYFCASSTGASSPQHFGDGTRLSIL.

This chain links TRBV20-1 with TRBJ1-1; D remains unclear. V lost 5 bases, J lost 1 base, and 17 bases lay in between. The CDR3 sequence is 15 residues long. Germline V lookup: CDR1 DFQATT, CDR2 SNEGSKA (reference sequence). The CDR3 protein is CSAHNRSLWNTEAFF. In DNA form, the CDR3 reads TGCAGTGCTCATAATAGGAGCCTTTGGAACACTGAAGCTTTCTTT.

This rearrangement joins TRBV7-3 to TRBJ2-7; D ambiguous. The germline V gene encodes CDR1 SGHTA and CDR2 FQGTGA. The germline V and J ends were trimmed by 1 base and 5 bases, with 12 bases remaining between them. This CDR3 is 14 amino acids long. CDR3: CASSLMAGSNEQYF. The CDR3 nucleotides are TGTGCCAGCAGCTTAATGGCAGGTAGCAACGAGCAGTACTTC.

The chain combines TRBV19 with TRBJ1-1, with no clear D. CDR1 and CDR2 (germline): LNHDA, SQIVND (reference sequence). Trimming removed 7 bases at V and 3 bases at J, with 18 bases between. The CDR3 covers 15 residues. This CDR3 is CASTTYVGLYTEAFF. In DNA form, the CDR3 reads TGTGCCAGTACTACCTACGTTGGCTTGTACACTGAAGCTTTCTTT. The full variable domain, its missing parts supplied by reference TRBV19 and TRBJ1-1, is DGGITQSPKYLFRKEGQNVTLSCEQNLNHDAMYWYRQDPGQGLRLIYYSQIVNDFQKGDIAEGYSVSREKKESFPLTVTSAQKNPTAFYLCASTTYVGLYTEAFFGQGTRLTVV.

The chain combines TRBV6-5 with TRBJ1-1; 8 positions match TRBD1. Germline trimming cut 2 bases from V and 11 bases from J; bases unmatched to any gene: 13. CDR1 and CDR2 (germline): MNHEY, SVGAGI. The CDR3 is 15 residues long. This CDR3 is CASSYASDRVSGAFF. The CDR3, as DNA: TGTGCCAGCAGTTACGCATCGGACAGGGTTAGTGGGGCTTTCTTT.

CDR3 protein: CSAVQGGNTGELFF. The CDR3 nucleotides read TGCAGTGCTGTACAGGGGGGGAACACCGGGGAGCTGTTTTTT. This chain links TRBV20-1 with TRBJ2-2; 8 bases are shared with TRBD1. This CDR3 is built from 14 residues. Trimming took 5 bases from V and 1 from J; bases not matched to a gene: 3. The V gene's germline CDR1 is DFQATT and CDR2 SNEGSKA (reference sequence).

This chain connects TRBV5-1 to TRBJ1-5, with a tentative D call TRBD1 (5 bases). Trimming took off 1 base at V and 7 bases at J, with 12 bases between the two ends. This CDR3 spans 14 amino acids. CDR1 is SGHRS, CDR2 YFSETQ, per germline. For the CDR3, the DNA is TGCGCCAGCAGCTTGACCCCGGGGGAGCAGCCCCAGCATTTT. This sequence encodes CASSLTPGEQPQHF.

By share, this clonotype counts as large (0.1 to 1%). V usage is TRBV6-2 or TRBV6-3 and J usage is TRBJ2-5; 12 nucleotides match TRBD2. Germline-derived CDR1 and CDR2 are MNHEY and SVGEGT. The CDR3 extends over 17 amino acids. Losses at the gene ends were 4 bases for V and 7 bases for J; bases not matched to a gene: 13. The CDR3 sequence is CASSSETSGSITGTQYF. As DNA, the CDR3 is TGTGCCAGCAGTTCCGAGACTAGCGGGAGTATTACAGGGACCCAGTACTTC.

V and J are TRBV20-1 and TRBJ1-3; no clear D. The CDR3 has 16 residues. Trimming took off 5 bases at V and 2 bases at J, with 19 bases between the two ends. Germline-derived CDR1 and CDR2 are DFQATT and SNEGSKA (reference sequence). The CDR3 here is CSAFKGRTAAGNTIYF. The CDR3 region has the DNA TGCAGTGCTTTCAAAGGCCGGACGGCAGCTGGAAACACCATATATTTT.

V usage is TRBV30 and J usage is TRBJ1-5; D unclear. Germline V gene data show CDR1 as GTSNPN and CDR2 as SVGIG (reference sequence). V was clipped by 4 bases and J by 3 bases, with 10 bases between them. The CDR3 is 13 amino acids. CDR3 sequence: CAWNSGNNQPQHF. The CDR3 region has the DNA TGTGCCTGGAACTCGGGCAACAATCAGCCCCAGCATTTT.

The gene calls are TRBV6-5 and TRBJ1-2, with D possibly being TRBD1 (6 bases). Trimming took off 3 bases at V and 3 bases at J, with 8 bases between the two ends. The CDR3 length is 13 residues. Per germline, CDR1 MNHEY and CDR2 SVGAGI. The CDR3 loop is CASSYRQDYGYTF. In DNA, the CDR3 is TGTGCCAGCAGTTATCGACAGGACTATGGCTACACCTTC.

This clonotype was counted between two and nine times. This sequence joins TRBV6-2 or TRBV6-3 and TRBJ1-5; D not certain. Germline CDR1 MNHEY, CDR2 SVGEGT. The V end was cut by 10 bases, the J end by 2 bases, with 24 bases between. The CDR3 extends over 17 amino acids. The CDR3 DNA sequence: TGTGCCACCACGGGTACCTTGCTTGGGCTTGGCAATCAGCCCCAGCATTTT. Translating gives CATTGTLLGLGNQPQHF.

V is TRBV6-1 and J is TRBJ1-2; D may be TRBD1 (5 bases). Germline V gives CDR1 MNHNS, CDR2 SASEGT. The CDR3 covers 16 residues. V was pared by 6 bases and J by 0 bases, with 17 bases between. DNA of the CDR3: TGTGCCAGCAGCTCCAGGACAAGGCTCGCTAACTATGGCTACACCTTC. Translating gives CASSSRTRLANYGYTF.

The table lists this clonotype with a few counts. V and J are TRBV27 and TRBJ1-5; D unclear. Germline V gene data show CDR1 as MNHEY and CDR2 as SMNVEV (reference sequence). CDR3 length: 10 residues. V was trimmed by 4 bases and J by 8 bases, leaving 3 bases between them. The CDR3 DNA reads TGTGCCAGCAGTTGGGAGCCCCAGCATTTT. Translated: CASSWEPQHF.

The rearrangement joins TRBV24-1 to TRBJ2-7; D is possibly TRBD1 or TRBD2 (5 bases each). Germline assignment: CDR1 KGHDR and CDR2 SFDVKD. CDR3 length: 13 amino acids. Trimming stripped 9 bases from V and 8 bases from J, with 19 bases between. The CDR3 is CATYDVGTMKQYF. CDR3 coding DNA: TGTGCCACCTACGACGTGGGGACGATGAAGCAGTACTTC.

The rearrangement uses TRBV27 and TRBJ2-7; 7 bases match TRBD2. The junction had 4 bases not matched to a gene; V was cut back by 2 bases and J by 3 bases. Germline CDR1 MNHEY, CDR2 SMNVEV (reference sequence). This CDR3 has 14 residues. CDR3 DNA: TGTGCCAGCAGTTTACGCGGGAGAAACTACGAGCAGTACTTC. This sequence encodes CASSLRGRNYEQYF.

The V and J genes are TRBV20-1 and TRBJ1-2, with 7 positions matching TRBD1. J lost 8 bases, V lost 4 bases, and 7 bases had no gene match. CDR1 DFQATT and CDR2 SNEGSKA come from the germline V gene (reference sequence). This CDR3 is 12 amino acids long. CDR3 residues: CSATRGRGGYTF. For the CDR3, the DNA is TGCAGTGCTACCAGGGGGAGGGGGGGCTACACCTTC.